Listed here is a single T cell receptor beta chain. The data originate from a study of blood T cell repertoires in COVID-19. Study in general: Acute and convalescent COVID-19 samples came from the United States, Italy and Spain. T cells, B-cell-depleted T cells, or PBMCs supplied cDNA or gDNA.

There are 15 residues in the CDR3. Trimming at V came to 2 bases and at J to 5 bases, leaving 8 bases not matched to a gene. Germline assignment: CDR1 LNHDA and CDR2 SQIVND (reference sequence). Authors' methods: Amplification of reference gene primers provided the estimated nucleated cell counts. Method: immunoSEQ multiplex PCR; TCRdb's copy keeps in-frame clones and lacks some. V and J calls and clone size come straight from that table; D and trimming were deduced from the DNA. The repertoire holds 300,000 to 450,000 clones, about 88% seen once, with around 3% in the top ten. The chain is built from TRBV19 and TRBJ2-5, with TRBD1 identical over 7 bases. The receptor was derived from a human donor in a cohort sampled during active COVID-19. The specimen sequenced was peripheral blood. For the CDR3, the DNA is TGTGCCAGTAGTATATCCGGCAGGGGGTGGGAGACCCAGTACTTC. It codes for CASSISGRGWETQYF.